What follows are 27 T cell receptor beta chains derived from one specimen sequenced in a study. Via MiXCR, TCRdb re-called the 5' RACE reads, giving one row per CDR3 protein. The top ten hold 3.5% to 4.5% of the sample, which has fewer than 55,000 distinct CDR3 sequences, 22% seen once. Cells sorted as Tregs were CD4+, CD25+ and CD127-/low. Sequencing was performed on Tregs sorted from a lymph node. The receptors were sampled from a female donor with breast cancer.

This clonotype was detected ten times or more. V and J are TRBV20-1 and TRBJ2-7; D is ambiguous. Germline assignment: CDR1 DFQATT and CDR2 SNEGSKA (reference sequence). The germline V and J ends were trimmed by 0 bases and 9 bases, with 15 bases remaining between them. The CDR3 has 13 amino acids. The CDR3 coding sequence is TGCAGTGCTAGAGACGGACGGCATTTCGGGCAGTACTTC. Translated: CSARDGRHFGQYF.

This clonotype showed up just a few times. This rearrangement joins TRBV5-1 to TRBJ2-1; D gene unclear. The germline V gene has CDR1 SGHRS and CDR2 YFSETQ. There are 15 residues in the CDR3. V was clipped by 0 bases and J by 6 bases, with 13 bases between them. The DNA of the CDR3 is TGCGCCAGCAGCTTGGCGCCCGTCTCGGGCAATGAGCAGTTCTTC. Translation gives CASSLAPVSGNEQFF.

Ten or more counts support this clonotype. The J gene is TRBJ2-4, the V gene TRBV27; D not certain. Trimming stripped 4 bases from V and 0 bases from J, with 16 bases between. The CDR3 contains 17 residues. Per germline, CDR1 MNHEY and CDR2 SMNVEV (reference sequence). Written as DNA, the CDR3 is TGTGCCAGCAGTTCCTCTTTCGCCGCCCTAGCCAAAAACATTCAGTACTTC. Translating it yields CASSSSFAALAKNIQYF.

Worth noting for this clonotype: The final CDR3 position lacks the conserved phenylalanine or tryptophan, pointing to a likely read error. The chain is built from TRBV30 and TRBJ1-2; perhaps TRBD1 as D (6 bases). CDR1 is GTSNPN and CDR2 is SVGIG in the germline V gene (reference sequence). The CDR3 consists of 16 residues. V was pared by 0 bases and J by 0 bases, with 14 bases between. The CDR3 here is CAWSVLRQAPNYGYTL. CDR3 bases: TGTGCCTGGAGTGTACTTCGACAGGCCCCTAACTATGGCTACACCCTC.

V gene TRBV7-8 combines with J gene TRBJ1-2; the match to TRBD1 covers 7 bases. Germline values: CDR1 SGHVS, CDR2 FQNEAQ. The junction had 10 bases not matched to a gene; V was cut back by 5 bases and J by 4 bases. This CDR3 region has 15 residues. CDR3 sequence reads: CASSPRDSPSYGYTF. For the CDR3, the DNA is TGTGCCAGCAGCCCCCGGGACAGTCCGTCCTATGGCTACACCTTC.

In this sample, this clonotype turned up many times. The chain carries TRBV5-6 and TRBJ2-5; 8 bases line up with TRBD1. In germline, CDR1 is SGHDT, CDR2 YYEEEE. Germline trimming cut 5 bases from V and 4 bases from J; bases unmatched to any gene: 7. CDR3 length: 14 amino acids. CDR3 region: CASSQGQGGETQYF. CDR3 DNA sequence: TGTGCCAGCAGTCAAGGACAGGGAGGAGAGACCCAGTACTTC.

This clonotype was counted at least ten times. This chain joins TRBV5-1 and TRBJ2-5; maybe TRBD2 (5 bases). CDR3 length equals 15 residues. Germline lookup yields CDR1 SGHRS and CDR2 YFSETQ. V lost 1 base and J lost 3, with 13 bases in between. The CDR3 sequence: CASSLLEGLEETQYF. CDR3 nucleotides: TGCGCCAGCAGCTTGCTCGAGGGATTGGAAGAGACCCAGTACTTC.

To note about this clonotype: A much larger clone lies a single base off, so this may be a read error. The chain uses TRBV12-3 or TRBV12-4 and TRBJ2-7, with D perhaps matching TRBD2 (5 bases). This CDR3 spans 13 amino acids. The CDR3 region has the DNA TGTGCCAGCAGTTTTGGGAGCTCCTACGAGCAGAACTTC. Protein sequence: CASSFGSSYEQNF.

This clonotype was detected a few times. It is unclear where the CDR3 begins or ends on the DNA, so no DNA is shown, and the CDR3 is as TCRdb lists it. The J gene is TRBJ1-2, the V gene TRBV5-1; the listed D gene, TRBD1, was not tested against the DNA. In germline, CDR1 is SGHRS, CDR2 YFSETQ. The CDR3 is made up of 15 amino acids, end residues included. This chain's CDR3 is CASSFGQGANYGHTF.

This clonotype occurred many times. The V call is TRBV5-1, the J call TRBJ2-7; D may be TRBD1 (7 bases). Trimming shortened V by 2 bases and J by 5 bases, and 20 bases separated the two germline ends. Per the germline V gene, CDR1 is SGHRS and CDR2 is YFSETQ. The CDR3 is 16 residues long. The CDR3 spells CASSFGTAGGNDEQYF. The CDR3 DNA reads as TGCGCCAGCAGCTTCGGCACCGCAGGGGGGAACGACGAGCAGTACTTC.

Comment on this clonotype: This may be a read error, as it is one base from a much larger clone. V and J are TRBV7-2 and TRBJ2-7; weak D call: TRBD2 (6 bases). The CDR3 is 14 amino acids. Trimming removed 5 bases from V and 6 bases from J, with 17 bases in between. Per the germline V gene, CDR1 is SGHTA and CDR2 is FQGNSA. In DNA, the CDR3 is TGTGCCAGCAGCCCTGGCGAATACGGGGGCGAGCAGTACTTC. It specifies CASSPGEYGGEQYF.

The chain carries TRBV27 and TRBJ2-7; TRBD2 matches 10 bases. The CDR3 is 15 amino acids. Trimming at V came to 2 bases and at J to 6 bases, leaving 7 bases not matched to a gene. The germline V gene encodes CDR1 MNHEY and CDR2 SMNVEV (reference sequence). Here the CDR3 DNA reads TGTGCCAGCAGTTTAGCTCTAGCGGGAGTTACCGAGCAGTACTTC. Its translation is CASSLALAGVTEQYF.

The table lists this clonotype with a few counts. The chain couples TRBV20-1 to TRBJ1-6; D perhaps matches TRBD1 (5 bases). CDR1 is DFQATT, CDR2 SNEGSKA, per germline (reference sequence). Trimming took 0 bases from V and 7 from J, leaving 10 bases between them. The CDR3 spans 14 residues. The CDR3 DNA is TGCAGTGCTAGAGAAGACAGCTCAAATTCACCCCTCCACTTT. Translating it yields CSAREDSSNSPLHF.

The table lists this clonotype with many counts. CDR3 residues: CASSQGLETNEKLFF. DNA for the CDR3: TGCGCCAGCAGCCAGGGACTAGAAACTAATGAAAAACTGTTTTTT. The chain joins TRBV4-1 to TRBJ1-4; D is possibly TRBD1 (5 bases). Germline V gene data show CDR1 as MGHRA and CDR2 as YSYEKL. There are 15 residues in the CDR3. Trimming left V 3 bases short and J 1 base short, with 9 bases between.

This clonotype was seen ten or more times. The chain recombines TRBV5-1 with TRBJ1-1; D is unresolved. Germline loops: CDR1 SGHRS, CDR2 YFSETQ. This CDR3 spans 11 amino acids. Trimming shortened V by 5 bases and J by 6 bases, and 8 bases separated the two germline ends. This chain's CDR3 is CASRVSAEAFF. The CDR3 DNA follows: TGCGCCAGCAGGGTGAGCGCTGAAGCTTTCTTT. The full variable domain, with the rest looked up from reference TRBV5-1 and TRBJ1-1, is KAGVTQTPRYLIKTRGQQVTLSCSPISGHRSVSWYQQTPGQGLQFLFEYFSETQRNKGNFPGRFSGRQFSNSRSEMNVSTLELGDSALYLCASRVSAEAFFGQGTRLTVV.

This clonotype showed up just a few times. This chain links TRBV7-3 with TRBJ2-3, with D possibly being TRBD1 (6 bases). Germline CDR1 is SGHTA and CDR2 is FQGTGA. The CDR3 is 12 residues long. Trimming took off 5 bases at V and 10 bases at J, with 13 bases between the two ends. CDR3 residues: CASSNRDGPQYF. The DNA for the CDR3 is TGTGCCAGCAGCAACAGGGATGGTCCGCAGTATTTT.

This clonotype turned up a few times. The gene calls are TRBV3-1 and TRBJ1-2; D remains unclear. The ends were cut back, 1 base at V and 2 bases at J, with 5 bases in the middle. The CDR3 extends over 13 amino acids. Germline-derived CDR1 and CDR2 are LGHDT and YNNKEL (reference sequence). In DNA, the CDR3 is TGTGCCAGCAGCCAAGTCGGGAACTATGGCTACACCTTC. Its protein product is CASSQVGNYGYTF.

In this sample, this clonotype turned up a few times. The chain couples TRBV7-8 to TRBJ2-7; D gene uncertain. CDR3 size: 12 residues. Germline V gives CDR1 SGHVS, CDR2 FQNEAQ. V was pared by 2 bases and J by 1 base, with 3 bases between. CDR3 loop: CASSLRSYEQYF. The CDR3, as DNA: TGTGCCAGCAGCTTAAGGTCCTACGAGCAGTACTTC.

This clonotype was detected only once. The chain joins TRBV5-4 to TRBJ2-1; 14 nucleotides match TRBD2. The V and J ends lost 4 bases and 7 bases, in that order; junction bases with no gene match: 10. Germline CDR1 and CDR2: SGHNT and YYREEE (reference sequence). This CDR3 comprises 17 residues. As DNA, the CDR3 is TGTGCCAGCAGCACCCACGGGACTAGCGGGAGTCTAAATGAGCAGTTCTTC. Translated, it gives CASSTHGTSGSLNEQFF. The full variable domain, completed using reference TRBV5-4 and TRBJ2-1, is ETGVTQSPTHLIKTRGQQVTLRCSSQSGHNTVSWYQQALGQGPQFIFQYYREEENGRGNFPPRFSGLQFPNYSSELNVNALELDDSALYLCASSTHGTSGSLNEQFFGPGTRLTVL.

Comments on this clonotype: The junction departs from germline at one end; a sequencing error may be responsible. The CDR3 DNA sequence: TGTACCAGCAGTGACTGGATCCGGGACATAGCCCAGGCCCAGCATTTT. Translated, it gives CTSSDWIRDIAQAQHF. The chain joins TRBV6-1 to TRBJ1-5, with D possibly matching TRBD1 (6 bases). The CDR3 runs to 16 residues. The germline gives CDR1 MNHNS, CDR2 SASEGT.

This clonotype occurred many times. V usage is TRBV5-1 and J usage is TRBJ1-1; weak D call: TRBD1 (6 bases). Germline loops: CDR1 SGHRS, CDR2 YFSETQ. The CDR3 consists of 15 residues. V was clipped by 3 bases and J by 1 base, with 13 bases between them. The CDR3 bases are TGCGCCAGCAGCTCCCAGGGGACGGGGAACACTGAAGCTTTCTTT. The encoded protein is CASSSQGTGNTEAFF.

The J gene is TRBJ1-1, the V gene TRBV7-3, with TRBD1 as a possible D gene (5 bases). The length of the CDR3 is 14 residues. Germline CDR1 and CDR2: SGHTA and FQGTGA. V lost 5 bases and J lost 4, with 14 bases in between. The chain's CDR3 is CASSPVGGFTEAFF. CDR3 in DNA: TGTGCCAGCAGCCCGGTCGGGGGATTCACTGAAGCTTTCTTT.

The V and J genes are TRBV12-3 or TRBV12-4 and TRBJ2-1; 9 positions agree with TRBD1. Losses at the gene ends were 5 bases for V and 0 bases for J; bases not matched to a gene: 8. CDR3 size: 17 residues. CDR3: CASSLITGGASYNEQFF. CDR3 nucleotide sequence: TGTGCCAGCAGTCTGATCACAGGGGGCGCCTCCTACAATGAGCAGTTCTTC.

J is TRBJ2-5 and V is TRBV7-2, with D perhaps matching TRBD2 (6 bases). Trimming shortened V by 3 bases and J by 3 bases, and 11 bases separated the two germline ends. The CDR3 spans 14 residues. Germline V gene sequence: CDR1 SGHTA, CDR2 FQGNSA. The CDR3 sequence is CASSLGGIKETQYF. For the CDR3, the DNA is TGTGCCAGCAGCTTGGGCGGGATCAAAGAGACCCAGTACTTC.

The genes are TRBV4-1 and TRBJ2-5, with 8 bases identical to TRBD2. The CDR3 is made up of 15 amino acids. CDR1 is MGHRA, CDR2 YSYEKL, per germline. The trim removed 5 bases at V and 6 bases at J, leaving 11 bases unmatched. CDR3 sequence (DNA): TGCGCCAGCAGCACCTTCAGCGGGAGTGTGCAGACCCAGTACTTC. Its translation: CASSTFSGSVQTQYF.

This chain connects TRBV6-1 to TRBJ2-5; 7 bases fit TRBD1. In germline, CDR1 is MNHNS, CDR2 SASEGT. CDR3 length equals 17 residues. The trim removed 6 bases at V and 3 bases at J, leaving 16 bases unmatched. This CDR3 reads CASRKPDRAIWEETQYF. The CDR3 region has the DNA TGTGCCAGCAGGAAACCCGACAGGGCAATATGGGAAGAGACCCAGTACTTC.

V and J are TRBV20-1 and TRBJ2-1; D gene ambiguous. This CDR3 comprises 14 residues. In germline, CDR1 is DFQATT, CDR2 SNEGSKA (reference sequence). V lost 5 bases and J 0 bases, leaving 11 bases between the germline ends. CDR3 amino acids: CSARPRNSYNEQFF. Here the CDR3 DNA reads TGCAGTGCTCGTCCCAGGAACTCCTACAATGAGCAGTTCTTC.